Below are 10 T cell receptor beta chains sequenced from a single sample in a study of OX40 agonist ivuxolimab in advanced cancers. The protocol was immunoSEQ multiplex PCR, while the TCRdb copy is restricted to in-frame clones and leaves out a portion. Of tens of thousands of clones listed, around 89% are singletons. Sequencing was performed on CD4+ or CD8+ T cells sorted from blood, taken in a trial of the OX40 agonist ivuxolimab. The receptors were gathered from an adult with an advanced solid tumor such as melanoma, head and neck, liver or kidney cancer.

For this clone: In the same sample, other DNA sequences code for this CDR3. The genes are TRBV5-1 and TRBJ2-3; D call uncertain. The CDR3 spans 13 residues. The V end was cut by 0 bases, the J end by 0 bases, with 2 bases between. Germline-derived CDR1 and CDR2 are SGHRS and YFSETQ. CDR3 DNA sequence: TGCGCCAGCAGCTTGGACAGCACAGATACGCAGTATTTT. Translation gives CASSLDSTDTQYF.

The rearrangement joins TRBV9 to TRBJ2-1; D possibly corresponds to TRBD1 (6 bases). Trimming took off 4 bases at V and 4 bases at J, with 9 bases between the two ends. The CDR3 has 13 amino acids. From germline, CDR1 is SGDLS and CDR2 YYNGEE. The chain's CDR3 is CASSPQGYNEQFF. The CDR3 DNA is TGTGCCAGCAGCCCGCAGGGGTACAATGAGCAGTTCTTC. Combining the CDR3 with reference TRBV9 and TRBJ2-1 gives the whole variable domain DSGVTQTPKHLITATGQRVTLRCSPRSGDLSVYWYQQSLDQGLQFLIQYYNGEERAKGNILERFSAQQFPDLHSELNLSSLELGDSALYFCASSPQGYNEQFFGPGTRLTVL.

In DNA form, the CDR3 reads TGTGCCAGCAGCCTCCGGGACAGGGACTACGAGCAGTACTTC. Translated: CASSLRDRDYEQYF. The V call is TRBV7-2, the J call TRBJ2-7; 9 bases align to TRBD1. The CDR3 extends over 14 amino acids. Germline V gene data show CDR1 as SGHTA and CDR2 as FQGNSA. Losses at the gene ends were 5 bases for V and 3 bases for J; bases not matched to a gene: 5.

The V call is TRBV4-1, the J call TRBJ2-1, with D unclear. Trimming stripped 4 bases from V and 10 bases from J, with 11 bases between. This CDR3 spans 12 amino acids. From germline, CDR1 is MGHRA and CDR2 YSYEKL. Here the CDR3 reads CASSLQTEEQFF. The DNA for the CDR3 is TGCGCCAGCAGCCTTCAGACTGAAGAGCAGTTCTTC.

CDR3 amino acids: CASSSMGRGYTF. In DNA, the CDR3 is TGTGCCAGCAGCTCTATGGGCCGGGGCTACACCTTC. The V and J genes are TRBV11-2 and TRBJ1-2; D is ambiguous. V lost 4 bases, J lost 8 bases, and 11 bases lay in between. Looked up from germline, CDR1 is SGHAT and CDR2 is FQNNGV. The CDR3 totals 12 residues.

The chain couples TRBV2 to TRBJ2-5; 8 bases fit TRBD1. J was trimmed by 4 bases and V by 6 bases; bases with no gene match: 7. The CDR3 contains 14 residues. CDR1 is SNHLY and CDR2 is FYNNEI in the germline V gene. The CDR3: CASRNFRGRETQYF. Here the CDR3 DNA reads TGTGCCAGCAGAAACTTCAGGGGGCGAGAGACCCAGTACTTC.

J is TRBJ2-2 and V is TRBV4-2; 8 bases are shared with TRBD1. Germline V gene sequence: CDR1 LGHNA, CDR2 YNFKEQ. The CDR3 contains 15 residues. V lost 6 bases, J lost 4 bases, and 7 bases stayed unmatched. DNA of the CDR3: TGTGCCAGCAGTAGACAGGGGACATTCACCGGGGAGCTGTTTTTT. It codes for CASSRQGTFTGELFF.

J is TRBJ1-6 and V is TRBV6-1; D possibly corresponds to TRBD1 (6 bases). The CDR3 totals 15 residues. Germline CDR1 and CDR2: MNHNS and SASEGT. V lost 0 bases and J 5 bases, leaving 8 bases between the germline ends. CDR3 in DNA: TGTGCCAGCAGTGAAGCTAACAGGGATAATTCACCCCTCCACTTT. Translated, it gives CASSEANRDNSPLHF.

This chain joins TRBV6-5 and TRBJ2-7, with 7 bases fitting TRBD2. This CDR3 has 14 amino acids. Germline CDR1 is MNHEY and CDR2 is SVGAGI. Unmatched junction bases numbered 11, after V lost 5 bases and J lost 7 bases. As DNA, the CDR3 is TGTGCCAGCAGTCCCCTCGGGGGGAGATTGGAGCAGTACTTC. This sequence encodes CASSPLGGRLEQYF.

J is TRBJ1-2 and V is TRBV11-2; possibly TRBD1 for D (6 bases). The CDR3 covers 13 residues. With 0 bases removed from V and 7 bases from J, the gap between germline ends came to 9 bases. The germline V gene has CDR1 SGHAT and CDR2 FQNNGV. DNA of the CDR3: TGTGCCAGCAGCTTAGAGGGGGCGCGTGGCTACACCTTC. Protein sequence: CASSLEGARGYTF.